This TCR beta chain was identified during a study of PD-L1 blockade in urothelial cancer. Generated by immunoSEQ multiplex PCR, the TCRdb table keeps only in-frame clones and is missing some. Of about 84,000 clones in the sample, roughly 82% are singletons; the top ten hold roughly 9.5%. Source: PBMCs, taken around atezolizumab (anti-PD-L1) treatment. The receptor was isolated from a man in his 70s with urothelial cancer.

Here the CDR3 reads CASSQDWDSEGKLFF. CDR3 nucleotides: TGCGCCAGCAGCCAAGATTGGGACTCTGAGGGAAAACTGTTTTTT. This chain joins TRBV4-1 and TRBJ1-4; possibly TRBD1 for D (5 bases). Germline assignment: CDR1 MGHRA and CDR2 YSYEKL. The CDR3 has 15 residues. V shed 0 bases and J shed 10 bases, with 15 bases lying between them.